This T cell receptor beta chain was captured by sequencing in a study of blood T cell repertoires in COVID-19. Study-wide context: Researchers got acute and convalescent COVID-19 samples from the United States, Italy and Spain.

The participants were between about 18 and 100 years old and came from some 23 US areas. Some clones are missing from TCRdb's copy, which holds only in-frame ones; the method was immunoSEQ multiplex PCR. Here the sample spans about 400,000 clones, approximately 86% being singletons. With 6 bases removed from V and 5 bases from J, the gap between germline ends came to 11 bases. The CDR3 is made up of 13 amino acids. Germline CDR1 reads KGHSH; CDR2 reads LQKENI. The genes are TRBV18 and TRBJ2-1, with a weak D call TRBD1 (6 bases). This clonotype originated in a woman in her 40s with acute COVID-19. The sample taken for sequencing was PBMCs or T cells enriched from blood (not recorded which). The CDR3 sequence: CASSRGLNNEQFF. The CDR3 DNA is TGTGCCAGCTCCAGGGGTCTTAACAATGAGCAGTTCTTC.